The clone carrying this T cell receptor beta chain came up many times. The antigen remains undetermined. Individuals selected for sequencing had exhibited CD8+CD57+ cell expansion on flow cytometry. Each of the patients presented with severe acquired aplastic anemia. TCR beta VDJ and CDR3 were profiled, and genomic DNA was the template. TCRdb analysed the reads with MiXCR anew, one entry per CDR3 protein. The table records 150,000 to 200,000 distinct CDR3 sequences, 48% of them present only once. The data were obtained in a study of CD8+CD57+ T cells in acquired aplastic anemia. At the level of the study: The study obtained an average of roughly 2.9 ug of DNA from sorted CD4+ and CD8+ cells. Findings and caveats of the study: Researchers report that fewer than 30 CD8+ CDR3 sequences appeared in both patients and controls.

Source material: sorted CD4+, CD8+, or CD8+CD57+ T cells (not recorded which) from PBMCs. This clonotype was obtained from a human donor with aplastic anemia.

The CDR3, as DNA: TGCAGTGCTACCCCCTTTGGGGAGAACACAGATACGCAGTATTTT. This translates into CSATPFGENTDTQYF. This rearrangement joins TRBV20-1 to TRBJ2-3, with a possible D match to TRBD2 (5 bases). This CDR3 has 15 residues. Germline V gives CDR1 DFQATT, CDR2 SNEGSKA (reference sequence). Trimming shortened V by 4 bases and J by 2 bases, and 16 bases separated the two germline ends.